The source of this T cell receptor beta chain is a study of blood T cell repertoires in COVID-19. Looking at the study overall: Specimens from acute and convalescent COVID-19 originated in the United States, Italy and Spain. PBMCs, B-cell-depleted T cells, or T cells were the source of the cDNA or gDNA that made up the material.

Original handling: Estimated nucleated cell counts came from reference gene primer amplification. Data came from immunoSEQ multiplex PCR; TCRdb stores just in-frame clones and leaves some out. V, J and clone size derive from that table, while D and trimming were established from the DNA sequence. This table holds more than 95,000 clones, about 76% found once. V shed 4 bases and J shed 3 bases, with 7 bases lying between them. This CDR3 spans 12 amino acids. Germline V gene sequence: CDR1 SGHRS, CDR2 YFSETQ. The chain couples TRBV5-1 to TRBJ2-5; D not resolved. This sequence was found in a woman between 65 and 79 years old with acute or convalescent COVID-19. The sequenced sample consisted of peripheral blood. The DNA of the CDR3 is TGCGCCAGCAGCGAGATAGAAGAGACCCAGTACTTC. Protein sequence: CASSEIEETQYF.